Listed below are T cell receptor beta chains from one sample, sequenced in a study of radiation and T cells in renal cell carcinoma. Libraries were prepared by immunoSEQ multiplex PCR; TCRdb keeps only in-frame clonotypes and omits some of them. This table holds approximately 92,000 clones, around four fifths found once. The source material was blood, sampled from a patient whose treatment included radiotherapy and nephrectomy. Receptors were obtained from a man in his forties or fifties with renal cell carcinoma. CDR3s include the opening cysteine and the closing phenylalanine or tryptophan. D genes are given only for firm matches. Part of the rows lack a size; the others show once, few, many or a class for expanded clones.

CDR3aa: CASSFMATEAFF
CDR3nt: TGTGCCAGCAGTTTCATGGCAACTGAAGCTTTCTTT
abundance: NA
j_gene: TRBJ1-1
d_gene: NA
v_gene: TRBV28

CDR3aa: CASSLATNTGELFF
CDR3nt: TGCGCCAGCAGCTTGGCCACCAACACCGGGGAGCTGTTTTTT
abundance: NA
j_gene: TRBJ2-2
d_gene: NA
v_gene: TRBV5-1

CDR3aa: CASTPGRGNYGYTF
CDR3nt: TGCGCCAGCACCCCCGGCAGGGGGAACTATGGCTACACCTTC
abundance: NA
j_gene: TRBJ1-2
d_gene: TRBD1
v_gene: TRBV4-3

CDR3aa: CASSLRPNTGELFF
CDR3nt: TGCGCCAGCAGCTTGCGCCCGAACACCGGGGAGCTGTTTTTT
abundance: NA
j_gene: TRBJ2-2
d_gene: NA
v_gene: TRBV5-1

CDR3aa: CASISGRWEAFF
CDR3nt: TGTGCCAGTATCTCGGGTCGGTGGGAAGCTTTCTTT
abundance: many
j_gene: TRBJ1-1
d_gene: NA
v_gene: TRBV19

CDR3aa: CASSSLNRGLPSYEQYF
CDR3nt: TGTGCCAGCAGTTCCCTCAACAGGGGCCTGCCCTCCTACGAGCAGTACTTC
abundance: NA
j_gene: TRBJ2-7
d_gene: TRBD1
v_gene: TRBV28

CDR3aa: CASSLSPGGRGYTF
CDR3nt: TGCGCCAGCAGCCTATCCCCGGGGGGGAGGGGCTACACCTTC
abundance: NA
j_gene: TRBJ1-2
d_gene: NA
v_gene: TRBV5-1

CDR3aa: CASSLGRGWGQESYEQYF
CDR3nt: TGTGCCAGCAGCTTAGGCCGCGGTTGGGGCCAAGAATCCTACGAGCAGTACTTC
abundance: NA
j_gene: TRBJ2-7
d_gene: NA
v_gene: TRBV11-3

CDR3aa: CASSGTGDPGYF
CDR3nt: TGTGCCAGCAGCGGGACAGGGGACCCCGGATACTTC
abundance: once
j_gene: TRBJ1-2
d_gene: TRBD1
v_gene: TRBV9

CDR3aa: CASSQDSRQKLFF
CDR3nt: TGTGCCAGCAGCCAGGACAGTAGGCAGAAACTGTTTTTT
abundance: NA
j_gene: TRBJ1-4
d_gene: NA
v_gene: TRBV5-6

CDR3aa: CASSSERGSEQFF
CDR3nt: TGTGCCAGCAGCTCCGAGCGGGGAAGTGAGCAGTTCTTC
abundance: NA
j_gene: TRBJ2-1
d_gene: TRBD2
v_gene: TRBV7-8

CDR3aa: CASSSGAGPYNEQFF
CDR3nt: TGTGCCAGCAGCTCCGGGGCGGGCCCCTACAATGAGCAGTTCTTC
abundance: NA
j_gene: TRBJ2-1
d_gene: NA
v_gene: TRBV7-3

CDR3aa: CASSLKGARDFFRNYNEQFF
CDR3nt: TGTGCCAGCAGCCTTAAGGGGGCCAGAGATTTTTTCCGGAACTACAATGAGCAGTTCTTC
abundance: NA
j_gene: TRBJ2-1
d_gene: TRBD1
v_gene: TRBV4-2

CDR3aa: CASSGDGDSPLHF
CDR3nt: TGTGCCAGCAGCGGGGACGGTGATTCACCCCTCCACTTT
abundance: NA
j_gene: TRBJ1-6
d_gene: NA
v_gene: TRBV7-9

CDR3aa: CASSQAQGRNPFYEQYF
CDR3nt: TGCGCCAGCAGCCAAGCCCAGGGACGCAACCCATTCTACGAGCAGTACTTC
abundance: NA
j_gene: TRBJ2-7
d_gene: NA
v_gene: TRBV4-1

CDR3aa: CASSRGSNYGYTF
CDR3nt: TGTGCCAGTAGTAGAGGCAGTAACTATGGCTACACCTTC
abundance: NA
j_gene: TRBJ1-2
d_gene: NA
v_gene: TRBV19

CDR3aa: CASSGGDINYGYTF
CDR3nt: TGCGCCAGCAGCGGGGGGGACATCAACTATGGCTACACCTTC
abundance: NA
j_gene: TRBJ1-2
d_gene: NA
v_gene: TRBV5-1

CDR3aa: CASNLRQDSYEQYF
CDR3nt: TGTGCCAGCAATCTAAGGCAGGACTCCTACGAGCAGTACTTC
abundance: once
j_gene: TRBJ2-7
d_gene: NA
v_gene: TRBV6-1

CDR3aa: CASSTRAQAEAFF
CDR3nt: TGTGCCAGCAGCACGCGGGCACAGGCTGAAGCTTTCTTT
abundance: few
j_gene: TRBJ1-1
d_gene: NA
v_gene: TRBV11-2

CDR3aa: CASRDSRIAGELFF
CDR3nt: TGTGCCAGCCGCGATAGTAGGATCGCCGGGGAGCTGTTTTTT
abundance: NA
j_gene: TRBJ2-2
d_gene: NA
v_gene: TRBV6-4

CDR3aa: CASSPWGRAKPYEQYF
CDR3nt: TGTGCCAGCAGCCCCTGGGGGCGGGCAAAGCCCTACGAGCAGTACTTC
abundance: NA
j_gene: TRBJ2-7
d_gene: NA
v_gene: TRBV7-8

CDR3aa: CASSQGLNYEQYF
CDR3nt: TGTGCCAGCAGCCAGGGACTTAACTACGAGCAGTACTTC
abundance: NA
j_gene: TRBJ2-7
d_gene: NA
v_gene: TRBV11-3

CDR3aa: CAISGPSAPLHF
CDR3nt: TGTGCCATCAGCGGACCCTCGGCACCCCTCCACTTT
abundance: NA
j_gene: TRBJ1-6
d_gene: NA
v_gene: TRBV10-3

CDR3aa: CASSVNYRTEAFF
CDR3nt: TGTGCCAGCAGCGTAAATTACAGGACTGAAGCTTTCTTT
abundance: NA
j_gene: TRBJ1-1
d_gene: NA
v_gene: TRBV9

CDR3aa: CASSTRGTYGYTF
CDR3nt: TGTGCCAGCTCAACCCGCGGGACATATGGCTACACCTTC
abundance: NA
j_gene: TRBJ1-2
d_gene: NA
v_gene: TRBV6-6

CDR3aa: CASSLRGLAGAYNEQFF
CDR3nt: TGTGCCAGCAGCTTACGGGGACTAGCGGGGGCTTACAATGAGCAGTTCTTC
abundance: NA
j_gene: TRBJ2-1
d_gene: TRBD2
v_gene: TRBV7-2

CDR3aa: CASSLGGAGSRYEQYF
CDR3nt: TGCGCCAGCAGCTTGGGTGGTGCAGGCTCCCGCTACGAGCAGTACTTC
abundance: NA
j_gene: TRBJ2-7
d_gene: NA
v_gene: TRBV5-1

CDR3aa: CASSAGAQTQYF
CDR3nt: TGTGCCAGCAGCGCCGGGGCGCAGACCCAGTACTTC
abundance: NA
j_gene: TRBJ2-5
d_gene: NA
v_gene: TRBV7-2

CDR3aa: CASSPGTASSYEQYF
CDR3nt: TGTGCCAGCTCACCCGGGACGGCAAGCTCCTACGAGCAGTACTTC
abundance: NA
j_gene: TRBJ2-7
d_gene: NA
v_gene: TRBV18

CDR3aa: CASRAISYNSPLHF
CDR3nt: TGTGCCAGCAGGGCCATCTCCTATAATTCACCCCTCCACTTT
abundance: NA
j_gene: TRBJ1-6
d_gene: NA
v_gene: TRBV2

CDR3aa: CAVQGGFYEQYF
CDR3nt: TGTGCGGTGCAGGGCGGGTTCTACGAGCAGTACTTC
abundance: NA
j_gene: TRBJ2-7
d_gene: NA
v_gene: TRBV30

CDR3aa: CASRGQGSMNTEAFF
CDR3nt: TGTGCCAGCAGGGGACAGGGATCCATGAACACTGAAGCTTTCTTT
abundance: NA
j_gene: TRBJ1-1
d_gene: TRBD1
v_gene: TRBV2

CDR3aa: CASSQGGGDNSPLHF
CDR3nt: TGCGCCAGCAGCCAAGGGGGCGGAGATAATTCACCCCTCCACTTT
abundance: once
j_gene: TRBJ1-6
d_gene: NA
v_gene: TRBV4-3

CDR3aa: CASSSGGADTQYF
CDR3nt: TGTGCCAGTAGTAGCGGGGGCGCAGATACGCAGTATTTT
abundance: NA
j_gene: TRBJ2-3
d_gene: NA
v_gene: TRBV19

CDR3aa: CASSDHRFPGELFF
CDR3nt: TGTGCCAGCAGTGACCACAGGTTTCCCGGGGAGCTGTTTTTT
abundance: NA
j_gene: TRBJ2-2
d_gene: NA
v_gene: TRBV6-1

CDR3aa: CASSPPSNNEQFF
CDR3nt: TGTGCCAGCTCACCCCCGAGTAACAATGAGCAGTTCTTC
abundance: few
j_gene: TRBJ2-1
d_gene: NA
v_gene: TRBV18

CDR3aa: CASSLPSRSRPESSYNEQFF
CDR3nt: TGTGCCAGCAGTTTACCGTCGCGGTCTAGACCCGAGAGCTCCTACAATGAGCAGTTCTTC
abundance: NA
j_gene: TRBJ2-1
d_gene: NA
v_gene: TRBV27

CDR3aa: CSAARVNGYTF
CDR3nt: TGCAGTGCGGCCAGGGTAAATGGCTACACCTTC
abundance: NA
j_gene: TRBJ1-2
d_gene: NA
v_gene: TRBV20-1

CDR3aa: CASSQDLGLGTDTQYF
CDR3nt: TGCGCCAGCAGCCAAGATTTGGGACTAGGCACAGATACGCAGTATTTT
abundance: NA
j_gene: TRBJ2-3
d_gene: TRBD2
v_gene: TRBV4-1

CDR3aa: CASSRRGRGGLPRYEQYF
CDR3nt: TGTGCCAGCAGCCGCAGAGGGCGGGGGGGCCTACCCCGCTACGAGCAGTACTTC
abundance: NA
j_gene: TRBJ2-7
d_gene: TRBD2
v_gene: TRBV5-6

CDR3aa: CASSHLGAGVNEQFF
CDR3nt: TGCGCCAGCAGCCACTTGGGGGCAGGGGTCAATGAGCAGTTCTTC
abundance: NA
j_gene: TRBJ2-1
d_gene: NA
v_gene: TRBV4-3

CDR3aa: CASSPQENTEAFF
CDR3nt: TGTGCCAGCTCACCACAGGAGAACACTGAAGCTTTCTTT
abundance: NA
j_gene: TRBJ1-1
d_gene: NA
v_gene: TRBV18

CDR3aa: CASRPPYGSNTGELFF
CDR3nt: TGTGCCAGCAGGCCTCCTTATGGCTCTAACACCGGGGAGCTGTTTTTT
abundance: NA
j_gene: TRBJ2-2
d_gene: NA
v_gene: TRBV7-9

CDR3aa: CASSLWTSNTGELFF
CDR3nt: TGCGCCAGCAGCCTGTGGACTTCTAACACCGGGGAGCTGTTTTTT
abundance: once
j_gene: TRBJ2-2
d_gene: NA
v_gene: TRBV4-1

CDR3aa: CASSPSSPQTSGRARSNEQFF
CDR3nt: TGTGCCAGCAGCCCAAGTAGTCCCCAGACTAGCGGGAGGGCCCGGAGTAATGAGCAGTTCTTC
abundance: few
j_gene: TRBJ2-1
d_gene: TRBD2
v_gene: TRBV9

CDR3aa: CASSSGRGSYEQYF
CDR3nt: TGCGCCAGCAGCTCAGGACGTGGCTCCTACGAGCAGTACTTC
abundance: NA
j_gene: TRBJ2-7
d_gene: NA
v_gene: TRBV5-1

CDR3aa: CASSQVYRGNDGYTF
CDR3nt: TGTGCCAGCAGCCAAGTCTACAGGGGAAATGATGGCTACACCTTC
abundance: NA
j_gene: TRBJ1-2
d_gene: TRBD1
v_gene: TRBV4-2

CDR3aa: CASSLAPGGGFHNEQFF
CDR3nt: TGTGCCAGCAGCTTAGCGCCGGGGGGAGGGTTTCACAATGAGCAGTTCTTC
abundance: NA
j_gene: TRBJ2-1
d_gene: TRBD2
v_gene: TRBV7-9

CDR3aa: CASSDATGRINYGYTF
CDR3nt: TGTGCCAGCAGCGATGCGACAGGAAGAATTAACTATGGCTACACCTTC
abundance: NA
j_gene: TRBJ1-2
d_gene: NA
v_gene: TRBV7-8

CDR3aa: CASSRGRSYYEQYF
CDR3nt: TGTGCCAGCAGCCGGGGCAGGTCGTACTACGAGCAGTACTTC
abundance: once
j_gene: TRBJ2-7
d_gene: NA
v_gene: TRBV6-5

CDR3aa: CASSQDGTSGDTQYF
CDR3nt: TGCGCCAGCAGCCAAGACGGTACTTCGGGGGATACGCAGTATTTT
abundance: NA
j_gene: TRBJ2-3
d_gene: NA
v_gene: TRBV4-1

CDR3aa: CASSLGRLDGDTQYF
CDR3nt: TGTGCCAGCAGCTTGGGGCGACTAGACGGAGATACGCAGTATTTT
abundance: NA
j_gene: TRBJ2-3
d_gene: NA
v_gene: TRBV11-3

CDR3aa: CASMGQGNTEAFF
CDR3nt: TGTGCCAGCATGGGACAGGGGAACACTGAAGCTTTCTTT
abundance: NA
j_gene: TRBJ1-1
d_gene: TRBD1
v_gene: TRBV6-5

CDR3aa: CASSPEDPNQPQHF
CDR3nt: TGTGCCAGCTCACCAGAGGATCCTAATCAGCCCCAGCATTTT
abundance: NA
j_gene: TRBJ1-5
d_gene: NA
v_gene: TRBV18

CDR3aa: CASSFETGDTEAFF
CDR3nt: TGTGCCAGCAGCTTCGAAACGGGAGACACTGAAGCTTTCTTT
abundance: NA
j_gene: TRBJ1-1
d_gene: NA
v_gene: TRBV5-8